The 24 T cell receptor beta chains listed next were all sequenced from one sample in a study of T cell responses to AZD1222 COVID-19 vaccine. Using immunoSEQ multiplex PCR, the repertoire was profiled, and TCRdb retains in-frame clones only, with some absent. The table shows some 170,000 clones, with about nine tenths occurring only once. Sequenced material: peripheral blood, taken 28 days after the second dose of the MenACWY control vaccine. These receptors were taken from an adult who received the MenACWY meningococcal vaccine as a control.

The chain carries TRBV6-2 or TRBV6-3 and TRBJ1-5, with D tentatively TRBD1 (5 bases). Trimming took off 0 bases at V and 2 bases at J, with 11 bases between the two ends. CDR1 MNHEY and CDR2 SVGEGT come from the germline V gene. There are 16 residues in the CDR3. The CDR3 region is CASSYSPRGGNQPQHF. CDR3 sequence (DNA): TGTGCCAGCAGTTACTCGCCAAGAGGGGGCAATCAGCCCCAGCATTTT.

This rearrangement joins TRBV28 to TRBJ2-2; D not resolved. Germline V gene lookup returns CDR1 MDHEN and CDR2 SYDVKM. The CDR3 is 16 amino acids. Trimming pared 6 bases from V and 1 base from J, leaving 15 bases between. CDR3 nucleotides: TGTGCCAGCAGCTCTCCCACAGCCGTGAACACCGGGGAGCTGTTTTTT. This sequence encodes CASSSPTAVNTGELFF.

The V call is TRBV3-1 (or the pseudogene TRBV3-2), the J call TRBJ1-5, with D maybe TRBD1 (6 bases). CDR3 size: 15 residues. V lost 2 bases, J lost 3 bases, and 11 bases lay in between. The germline V gene has CDR1 LGHDT and CDR2 YNNKEL (reference sequence). CDR3 in amino acids: CASSQSTGINQPQHF. The CDR3 DNA sequence: TGTGCCAGCAGCCAAAGTACAGGGATCAATCAGCCCCAGCATTTT.

This clone was detected once. The CDR3 protein is CSADSNYGYTF. The CDR3 DNA is TGCAGCGCGGACAGCAACTATGGCTACACCTTC. V is TRBV29-1 and J is TRBJ1-2, with D perhaps TRBD1 (6 bases). Trimming cost V 7 bases and J 2 bases, with 8 bases left between them. CDR1 is SQVTM, CDR2 ANQGSEA, per germline. The CDR3 runs to 11 residues. Variable domain in full (rest from reference TRBV29-1 and TRBJ1-2): SAVISQKPSRDICQRGTSLTIQCQVDSQVTMMFWYRQQPGQSLTLIATANQGSEATYESGFVIDKFPISRPNLTFSTLTVSNMSPEDSSIYLCSADSNYGYTFGSGTRLTVV.

V usage is TRBV6-2 or TRBV6-3 and J usage is TRBJ2-3; possibly TRBD1 for D (7 bases). With 2 bases removed from V and 3 bases from J, the gap between germline ends came to 12 bases. Germline V gene data show CDR1 as MNHEY and CDR2 as SVGEGT. This CDR3 comprises 15 residues. CDR3 nucleotide sequence: TGTGCCAGCAGTTACGTTTCAGGGGGGACAGATACGCAGTATTTT. Translating it yields CASSYVSGGTDTQYF.

The V and J genes are TRBV7-2 and TRBJ1-6; D not certain. This CDR3 is 13 amino acids long. The germline V and J ends were trimmed by 1 base and 9 bases, with 7 bases remaining between them. In germline, CDR1 is SGHTA, CDR2 FQGNSA. The CDR3 DNA follows: TGTGCCAGCAGCTTAGGTAGAGGTTCACCCCTCCACTTT. It specifies CASSLGRGSPLHF.

The chain uses TRBV28 and TRBJ1-2; 9 nucleotides align to TRBD1. Germline V gene sequence: CDR1 MDHEN, CDR2 SYDVKM. The CDR3 contains 15 residues. Trimming cost V 4 bases and J 4 bases; bases outside gene matches: 7. This chain's CDR3 is CASSSGVQGAYGYTF. The CDR3 DNA is TGTGCCAGCAGTTCAGGGGTACAGGGGGCCTATGGCTACACCTTC.

The V and J genes are TRBV6-2 or TRBV6-3 and TRBJ1-2; 7 positions match TRBD1. The V segment lost 1 base and the J segment 2 bases; nucleotides outside the gene matches: 1. The CDR3 sequence is 14 residues long. Germline-derived CDR1 and CDR2 are MNHEY and SVGEGT. This CDR3 is CASSYLQGNYGYTF. The CDR3 nucleotides are TGTGCCAGCAGTTACTTACAGGGGAACTATGGCTACACCTTC.

CDR3: CATSGQDRGTEKLFF. The CDR3 nucleotides read TGTGCCACCAGCGGACAGGACAGGGGGACTGAAAAACTGTTTTTT. The chain links TRBV15 to TRBJ1-4; 10 bases are a match to TRBD1. This CDR3 spans 15 amino acids. The germline CDR1 and CDR2 sequences are LNHNV and YYDKDF (reference sequence). Trimming cost V 5 bases and J 7 bases; bases outside gene matches: 7.

The rearrangement uses TRBV28 and TRBJ1-2, with no clear D. Per germline, CDR1 MDHEN and CDR2 SYDVKM. Between the trimmed V and J ends, which lost 7 bases and 4 bases, there was a span of 13 bases. This CDR3 is built from 13 residues. The CDR3 coding sequence is TGTGCCAGCACCCTCAATTTGGTCTATGGCTACACCTTC. As protein: CASTLNLVYGYTF.

V and J are TRBV7-8 and TRBJ2-7; D unclear. Germline V gives CDR1 SGHVS, CDR2 FQNEAQ. V shed 2 bases and J shed 0 bases, with 5 bases lying between them. CDR3 length: 13 residues. Here the CDR3 reads CASSLIPSYEQYF. CDR3 DNA sequence: TGTGCCAGCAGCTTAATCCCCTCCTACGAGCAGTACTTC.

The chain couples TRBV25-1 to TRBJ2-2; 8 bases match TRBD1. V was clipped by 6 bases and J by 4 bases; unmatched bases: 10. The CDR3 runs to 16 residues. CDR1 and CDR2 (germline): MGHDK, SYGVNS. The CDR3 sequence is CASSDPGQGSTGELFF. The CDR3 nucleotides read TGTGCCAGCAGCGACCCCGGACAGGGTAGCACCGGGGAGCTGTTTTTT.

V gene TRBV29-1 combines with J gene TRBJ2-6; TRBD1 aligns across 7 bases. The CDR3 extends over 19 amino acids. Trimming at V came to 4 bases and at J to 2 bases, leaving 17 bases not matched to a gene. Per the germline V gene, CDR1 is SQVTM and CDR2 is ANQGSEA. DNA of the CDR3: TGCAGCGTTGCTTGGGTCTTTGGGGACAGTCTGGCTGGGGCCAACGTCCTGACTTTC. Its protein is CSVAWVFGDSLAGANVLTF. The complete variable domain, with remaining parts taken from reference TRBV29-1 and TRBJ2-6, reads SAVISQKPSRDICQRGTSLTIQCQVDSQVTMMFWYRQQPGQSLTLIATANQGSEATYESGFVIDKFPISRPNLTFSTLTVSNMSPEDSSIYLCSVAWVFGDSLAGANVLTFGAGSRLTVL.

The rearrangement uses TRBV5-4 and TRBJ1-1; weak D call: TRBD1 (6 bases). This CDR3 has 15 amino acids. The V gene lost 3 bases and the J gene lost 6 bases, with 18 bases spanning the gap. The germline gives CDR1 SGHNT, CDR2 YYREEE (reference sequence). Here the CDR3 reads CASSSYTTGMPEAFF. In nucleotides, the CDR3 is TGTGCCAGCAGCTCCTACACCACAGGGATGCCTGAAGCTTTCTTT.

A few counts support this clone. The genes are TRBV13 and TRBJ2-7; D is tentatively TRBD1 or TRBD2 (5 bases each). Deletions cut 6 bases from V and 7 bases from J, with 16 bases between. The germline gives CDR1 PRHDT, CDR2 FYEKMQ (reference sequence). This CDR3 contains 13 residues. CDR3 protein: CASRGPPTWEQYF. Written as DNA, the CDR3 is TGTGCCAGCAGGGGACCGCCGACCTGGGAGCAGTACTTC.

The rearrangement uses TRBV27 and TRBJ1-1; the match to TRBD1 covers 10 bases. There are 16 residues in the CDR3. Germline V lookup: CDR1 MNHEY, CDR2 SMNVEV (reference sequence). V shed 4 bases, J shed 2 bases, and the junction held 7 bases outside the gene matches. The CDR3 DNA reads as TGTGCCAGCAGTTGGGAGGACAGGGGGGAAAACACTGAAGCTTTCTTT. Translated: CASSWEDRGENTEAFF.

The rearrangement uses TRBV9 and TRBJ2-1, with 9 bases matching TRBD2. Looked up from germline, CDR1 is SGDLS and CDR2 is YYNGEE. The CDR3 runs to 18 residues. V lost 2 bases, J lost 0 bases, and 9 bases stayed unmatched. In DNA, the CDR3 is TGTGCCAGCAGCGTCGGCCTAGCGGGACCCCTCTCCTACAATGAGCAGTTCTTC. Protein product: CASSVGLAGPLSYNEQFF.

The V and J genes are TRBV3-1 (or the pseudogene TRBV3-2) and TRBJ2-7; D gene uncertain. The CDR3 is 14 amino acids. Germline CDR1 LGHDT, CDR2 YNNKEL (reference sequence). Between the trimmed V and J ends, which lost 0 bases and 1 base, there was a span of 7 bases. The CDR3 sequence: CASSQDRTSYEQYF. CDR3 nucleotide sequence: TGTGCCAGCAGCCAAGATCGAACTTCCTACGAGCAGTACTTC.

The chain is built from TRBV5-6 and TRBJ2-7; the D is unclear. The CDR3 length is 11 residues. Germline V gene lookup returns CDR1 SGHDT and CDR2 YYEEEE. V was clipped by 7 bases and J by 3 bases, with 8 bases between them. The DNA for the CDR3 is TGTGCCAGCCGGAATGTCTACGAGCAGTACTTC. Translating it yields CASRNVYEQYF.

The chain is built from TRBV9 and TRBJ1-4, with 7 bases aligning to TRBD1. The germline V gene encodes CDR1 SGDLS and CDR2 YYNGEE. J gave up 3 bases and V 3 bases, and 5 bases lay outside the gene matches. This CDR3 has 15 residues. CDR3 amino acids: CASSDPRGANEKLFF. CDR3 nucleotide sequence: TGTGCCAGCAGCGACCCCAGGGGGGCTAATGAAAAACTGTTTTTT.

This clone has only one observation. The chain employs TRBV2 and TRBJ2-5; unclear D gene. V lost 3 bases, J lost 6 bases, and 5 bases lay in between. The CDR3 is 11 amino acids. CDR1 and CDR2 (germline): SNHLY, FYNNEI. DNA for the CDR3: TGTGCCAGCAGTGAGTCCCAGACCCAGTACTTC. Protein sequence: CASSESQTQYF. The whole variable domain, remainder taken from reference TRBV2 and TRBJ2-5, is EPEVTQTPSHQVTQMGQEVILRCVPISNHLYFYWYRQILGQKVEFLVSFYNNEISEKSEIFDDQFSVERPDGSNFTLKIRSTKLEDSAMYFCASSESQTQYFGPGTRLLVL.

This clone was seen a single time. The chain has TRBV5-4 and TRBJ1-2, with TRBD1 matching over 8 bases. Germline CDR1 and CDR2: SGHNT and YYREEE (reference sequence). V shed 3 bases and J 8 bases; nucleotides not matched to a gene: 6. This CDR3 region has 13 residues. The CDR3 DNA reads TGTGCCAGCAGCTACCCGGACAGGGAAGGCTACACCTTC. Translating gives CASSYPDREGYTF.

This chain joins TRBV15 and TRBJ2-3; D is undetermined. The CDR3 has 17 amino acids. Trimming pared 0 bases from V and 0 bases from J, leaving 13 bases between. Germline V lookup: CDR1 LNHNV, CDR2 YYDKDF (reference sequence). In nucleotides, the CDR3 is TGTGCCACCAGCAGAGAAGTGCGCATCCTTAGCACAGATACGCAGTATTTT. It encodes CATSREVRILSTDTQYF.

This chain joins TRBV5-1 and TRBJ2-7; no reliable D call. CDR1 is SGHRS and CDR2 is YFSETQ in the germline V gene. V was cut by 5 bases and J by 4 bases, with 13 bases left in between. The CDR3 runs to 13 residues. The DNA of the CDR3 is TGCGCCAGCAGGCCCGATTCTCCATACGAGCAGTACTTC. This gives the protein CASRPDSPYEQYF.